This T cell receptor (beta chain) was found in a study of blood T cell repertoires in COVID-19. Overall study: Italy, Spain and the United States were the sources of the convalescent and acute COVID-19 samples.

Using immunoSEQ multiplex PCR, the repertoire was profiled, and TCRdb retains in-frame clones only, with some absent. Counted here are over 200,000 clones, around 87% occurring once; the ten biggest clones make up roughly 6.2%. Germline assignment: CDR1 SNHLY and CDR2 FYNNEI. The CDR3 has 12 residues. V lost 4 bases and J lost 11; bases outside the gene matches: 1. This clonotype was sampled from a man in his sixties who had recovered from COVID-19. The specimen sequenced was peripheral blood. This chain joins TRBV2 and TRBJ2-3; 12 bases align to TRBD2. The CDR3 loop is CASSGGLAGQYF. The CDR3 nucleotides are TGTGCCAGCAGTGGGGGACTAGCGGGGCAGTATTTT.